The present T cell receptor beta chain was sequenced within a study of T-cell reconstitution after alpha-beta-depleted transplantation in children. Notes on the study in general: Most T-cell counts and diversity one year after the transplant came from T cells that were newly produced. Surviving recipient T cells and thymic progenitors accounted for the high day-60 TCRbeta diversity observed in some patients.

A library of TCRbeta sequences, prepared with unique molecular identifiers, was generated. TCRdb redid the calling of the PCR reads with MiXCR, one entry per CDR3 protein. The table has around 230,000 distinct CDR3 sequences, approximately 15% seen once; the top ten hold just under 45%. The CDR3 consists of 19 residues. Germline V gene lookup returns CDR1 SGHAT and CDR2 FQNNGV. About this clonotype: Its antigen is not known. The junction departs from the called germline gene at one end, perhaps through a read error.

V and J are TRBV11-2 and TRBJ2-6; D might be TRBD1 or TRBD2, each matching 5 bases. This sequence originates from a male patient aged 2-15 years who had a stem cell transplant for acute lymphoblastic leukemia, so the T cells may come from the graft donor. Sequences were derived from PBMCs, mostly from graft donor cells, sampled 360 days after TCRalphabeta/CD19-depleted stem cell transplant. The CDR3 bases are TGTGCCAGCAGCTTATTCGGTTGGGACCAAACCTCTGGGGCCAACGTCCGGACTTTC. Its protein is CASSLFGWDQTSGANVRTF.